This T cell receptor beta chain was identified during a study of control samples from healthy donors and cancer patients. Profiling relied on immunoSEQ multiplex PCR, and the TCRdb table lists in-frame clones only, not all of them. The sample has 100,000 to 150,000 clones, about nine tenths seen once. This CDR3 is 15 amino acids long. Trimming took 3 bases from V and 5 from J; bases not matched to a gene: 7. The germline V gene has CDR1 DFQATT and CDR2 SNEGSKA (reference sequence). This TCR was recovered from a man between 18 and 29 years old in good health. The sequencing sample was made of blood. This chain uses TRBV20-1 with TRBJ1-4; TRBD1 matches at 9 bases. CDR3 in amino acids: CSASDYRGRNEKLFF. The CDR3 DNA follows: TGCAGTGCTAGTGATTACAGGGGGCGGAATGAAAAACTGTTTTTT.